This T cell receptor beta chain originates from a study of shared T cell receptors in the human thymus. V dropped 0 bases and J dropped 2 bases, with 16 bases sitting between them. This CDR3 region has 17 residues. CDR1 and CDR2 (germline): LNHDA, SQIVND (reference sequence). Using immunoSEQ multiplex PCR, the repertoire was profiled, and TCRdb retains in-frame clones only, with some absent. The table has about 380,000 clones, roughly 94% seen once. The source is a human donor. The sample was thymocytes. The chain combines TRBV19 with TRBJ1-2, with D possibly matching TRBD1 (5 bases). The CDR3 here is CASSIESRAGRNYGYTF. CDR3 coding DNA: TGTGCCAGTAGTATAGAATCTAGGGCAGGGCGAAACTATGGCTACACCTTC.